This TCR beta chain was sequenced during a study of cytomegalovirus exposure and HLA in healthy donors. Findings and limits, study-wide: It was taken for granted in presence/absence analyses that sequencing depth across donors was roughly uniform. Per published reports, the classifier diagnosed cytomegalovirus status with high specificity and sensitivity.

Trimming at V came to 6 bases and at J to 4 bases, leaving 4 bases not matched to a gene. This CDR3 region has 14 residues. In germline, CDR1 is SGHDN, CDR2 FVKESK. The PCR had 60 Vbeta and 13 Jbeta primers. Produced via immunoSEQ multiplex PCR; TCRdb's table is partial and in-frame only. This sample's clone table lists about 75,000 clones. For this clone: Its antigen is undetermined.

Sequenced sample: PBMCs. The chain recombines TRBV14 with TRBJ1-5; 9 nucleotides align to TRBD1. This TCR derives from a man aged 40-49 years in good health and CMV-seronegative. The CDR3 sequence is CASSRTGVNQPQHF. CDR3 DNA: TGTGCCAGCAGTCGGACAGGGGTAAATCAGCCCCAGCATTTT.